Listed below are T cell receptor beta chains from one sample, sequenced in a study of molecular identifiers for immune sequencing clone quantification. TCRdb fed the PCR reads into MiXCR, producing one record per CDR3 protein. The table lists some 320,000 distinct CDR3 sequences, 20% to 25% of them singletons. Sequencing used naive CD8+ T cells from blood, with Jurkat cell RNA spiked in. The receptors stem from a human donor in good health. Some libraries in this study had Jurkat cell RNA spiked in. Both conserved end residues are trimmed from each CDR3. Rows give clone size only sometimes, using once, few, many, or a class for an expanded clone.

clone size	V gene	J gene	CDR3 protein
many	TRBV7-7	TRBJ2-5	ASNPRTGNLETQY
.	TRBV27	TRBJ1-5	ASSSHTGDIYSNQPQH
few	TRBV9	TRBJ2-3	ASSVEAGGPFDTQY
many	TRBV6-5	TRBJ2-5	ASSYSVGSQETQY
.	TRBV4-1	TRBJ2-3	ASSQELPPPRDTQY
.	TRBV2	TRBJ1-5	ASTKGDRVNQPQH
.	TRBV5-4	TRBJ2-6	ASSLTRGYGANVLT
many	TRBV9	TRBJ2-6	ASSTHLFSGANVLT
many	TRBV24-1	TRBJ2-3	ATSDLQSGDTQY
many	TRBV7-9	TRBJ1-1	ASSLYGLNTEAF
many	TRBV29-1	TRBJ2-7	SVVGTSLYEQY
many	TRBV7-9	TRBJ1-4	ASSARKGTSSNEKLF
many	TRBV19	TRBJ2-7	ATSPGTTSYEQY
many	TRBV2	TRBJ2-7	ASTWGQGYEQY
many	TRBV6-2/TRBV6-3	TRBJ1-5	ASSYPGQGANQPQH
.	TRBV4-1	TRBJ2-1	ASSQVSQLEWKNEQF
few	TRBV27	TRBJ2-7	ASTGQGQEQY
few	TRBV12-3/TRBV12-4	TRBJ1-1	ASRSWTDNTEAF
few	TRBV5-6	TRBJ2-7	ASSLVEDRRKSKYEQY
many	TRBV6-5	TRBJ1-5	ASSSRGPIGNQPQH
many	TRBV9	TRBJ2-3	ASSVGLGATDTQY
many	TRBV29-1	TRBJ2-7	SVAGTGVYEQY
few	TRBV11-3	TRBJ2-1	ASSPGQDGRKPPYNEQF
.	TRBV19	TRBJ2-3	ASSIEFQYGGTGPIDTQY
.	TRBV7-2	TRBJ2-7	ASSLGGLGRVSEQY
few	TRBV27	TRBJ1-2	ASRKNRLTGYT
.	TRBV23-1	TRBJ2-3	ASSLSNMGQVSTDTQY
few	TRBV5-6	TRBJ1-6	ASSLGTDNSPLH
many	TRBV5-4	TRBJ2-5	ASSLIGGGGWETQY
many	TRBV2	TRBJ1-4	ASSDETYLEKLF
many	TRBV30	TRBJ1-1	AWSLIGGTEAF
.	TRBV27	TRBJ2-1	ASRSGGGNNEQF
once	TRBV6-2/TRBV6-3	TRBJ2-7	ASSSLVGESFSYEQY
many	TRBV12-3/TRBV12-4	TRBJ2-3	ASSPGVGADTQY
many	TRBV4-1	TRBJ2-1	ASSQAGLDDEQF
.	TRBV7-9	TRBJ1-6	ASSSTTDYNSPLH
many	TRBV24-1	TRBJ2-5	ATSQYPGLAGEQETQY
many	TRBV6-5	TRBJ2-3	ASSPLASVRTDTQY
few	TRBV18	TRBJ2-3	ASSPEAGDTQY
.	TRBV30	TRBJ2-7	AWVEAYEQY
many	TRBV5-4	TRBJ1-4	ASSFRTGGTNEKLF
.	TRBV7-9	TRBJ2-3	ASSPRDRGPMIKITDTQY
many	TRBV27	TRBJ2-6	ASSSRGDRTMVANVLT
many	TRBV29-1	TRBJ2-5	SVEGPETQY
few	TRBV27	TRBJ1-1	ASRLGQGGTEAF
many	TRBV14	TRBJ2-7	ASSQDVAGRDSEQY
many	TRBV6-5	TRBJ2-3	ASSQTSPGGFTDTQY
many	TRBV30	TRBJ2-1	AWSVRGSYNEQF
many	TRBV7-9	TRBJ2-7	ASSASAVYEQY
many	TRBV6-2/TRBV6-3	TRBJ2-7	ASSAGTLTYEQY